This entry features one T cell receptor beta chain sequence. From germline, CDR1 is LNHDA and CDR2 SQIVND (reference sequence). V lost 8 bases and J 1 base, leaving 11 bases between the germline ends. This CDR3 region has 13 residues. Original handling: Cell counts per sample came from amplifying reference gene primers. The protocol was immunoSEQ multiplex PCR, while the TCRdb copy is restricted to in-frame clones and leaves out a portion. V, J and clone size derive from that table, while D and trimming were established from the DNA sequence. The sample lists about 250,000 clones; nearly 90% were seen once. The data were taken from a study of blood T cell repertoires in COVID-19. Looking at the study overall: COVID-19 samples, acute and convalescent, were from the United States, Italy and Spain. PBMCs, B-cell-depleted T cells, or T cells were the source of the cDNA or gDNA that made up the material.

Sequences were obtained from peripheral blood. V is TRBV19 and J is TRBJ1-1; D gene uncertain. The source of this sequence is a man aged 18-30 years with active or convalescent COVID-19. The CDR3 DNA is TGTGCCAGTCTGGCAGACTCGAACACTGAAGCTTTCTTT. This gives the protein CASLADSNTEAFF.